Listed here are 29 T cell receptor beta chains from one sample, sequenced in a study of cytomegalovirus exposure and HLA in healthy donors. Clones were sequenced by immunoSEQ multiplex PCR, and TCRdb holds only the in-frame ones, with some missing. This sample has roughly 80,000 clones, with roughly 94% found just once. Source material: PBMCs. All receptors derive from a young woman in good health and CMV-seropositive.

The CDR3 DNA follows: TGTGCCAGCAGTGAGGGGAGGGCGGGGGATGAGCAGTTCTTC. Amino acid sequence: CASSEGRAGDEQFF. V and J are TRBV6-4 and TRBJ2-1; TRBD2 matches 7 bases. The CDR3 totals 14 residues. Germline trimming cut 3 bases from V and 8 bases from J; bases unmatched to any gene: 7. Germline V gene sequence: CDR1 MRHNA, CDR2 SNTAGT.

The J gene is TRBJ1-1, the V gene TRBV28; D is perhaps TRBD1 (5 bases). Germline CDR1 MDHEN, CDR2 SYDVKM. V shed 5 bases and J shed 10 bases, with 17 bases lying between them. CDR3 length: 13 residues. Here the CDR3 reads CASSAGTSLGAFF. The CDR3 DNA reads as TGTGCCAGCAGTGCGGGGACCTCTTTGGGAGCTTTCTTT.

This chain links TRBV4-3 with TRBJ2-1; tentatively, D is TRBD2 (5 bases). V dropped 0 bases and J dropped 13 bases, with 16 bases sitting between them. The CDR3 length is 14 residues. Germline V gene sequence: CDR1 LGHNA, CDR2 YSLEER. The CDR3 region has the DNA TGCGCCAGCAGCCAAGATCCAAGTCTCGGGATTCAGTTCTTC. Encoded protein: CASSQDPSLGIQFF.

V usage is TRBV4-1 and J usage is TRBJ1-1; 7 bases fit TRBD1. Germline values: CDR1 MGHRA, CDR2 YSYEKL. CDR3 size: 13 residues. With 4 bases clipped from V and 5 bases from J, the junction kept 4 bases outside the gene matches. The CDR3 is CASSLDRETEAFF. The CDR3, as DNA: TGCGCCAGCAGCCTCGACAGGGAAACTGAAGCTTTCTTT.

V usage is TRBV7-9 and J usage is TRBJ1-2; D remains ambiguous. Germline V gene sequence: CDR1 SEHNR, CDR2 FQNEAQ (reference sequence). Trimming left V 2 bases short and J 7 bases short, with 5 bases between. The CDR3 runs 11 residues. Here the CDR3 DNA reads TGTGCCAGCAGCTTACTACTTGGCTACACCTTC. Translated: CASSLLLGYTF.

CDR3 DNA sequence: TGTGCCAGCAGGACATACCTAGCGGGAGTCGGGGCAGATACGCAGTATTTT. This translates into CASRTYLAGVGADTQYF. V gene TRBV28 combines with J gene TRBJ2-3; 10 bases match TRBD2. Per germline, CDR1 MDHEN and CDR2 SYDVKM. The length of the CDR3 is 17 residues. With 6 bases clipped from V and 4 bases from J, the junction kept 13 bases outside the gene matches.

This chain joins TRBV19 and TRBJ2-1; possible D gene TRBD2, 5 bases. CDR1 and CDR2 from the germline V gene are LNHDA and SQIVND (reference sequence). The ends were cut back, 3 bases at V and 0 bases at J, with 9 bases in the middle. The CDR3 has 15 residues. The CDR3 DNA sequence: TGTGCCAGTAGTATGAGGGCAAGCTCCTACAATGAGCAGTTCTTC. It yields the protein CASSMRASSYNEQFF.

Written as DNA, the CDR3 is TGTGCCAGCAGTTCCCGACTAGTTTACAATGAGCAGTTCTTC. Translated, it gives CASSSRLVYNEQFF. This sequence joins TRBV6-5 and TRBJ2-1; D possibly corresponds to TRBD2 (6 bases). CDR3 length: 14 residues. Germline V gene lookup returns CDR1 MNHEY and CDR2 SVGAGI. The V end was cut by 4 bases, the J end by 4 bases, with 11 bases between.

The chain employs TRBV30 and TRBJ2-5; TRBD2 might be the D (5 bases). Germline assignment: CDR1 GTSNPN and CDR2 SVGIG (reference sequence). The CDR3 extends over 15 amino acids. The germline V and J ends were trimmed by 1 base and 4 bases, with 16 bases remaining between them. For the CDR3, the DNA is TGTGCCTGGAGTGCTCGACTACTTTATGGAGAGACCCAGTACTTC. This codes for CAWSARLLYGETQYF.

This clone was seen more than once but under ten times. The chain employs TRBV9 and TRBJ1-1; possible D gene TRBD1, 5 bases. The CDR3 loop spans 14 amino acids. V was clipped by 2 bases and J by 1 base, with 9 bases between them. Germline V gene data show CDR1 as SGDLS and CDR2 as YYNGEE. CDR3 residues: CASSVQGTNTEAFF. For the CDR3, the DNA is TGTGCCAGCAGCGTCCAGGGCACGAACACTGAAGCTTTCTTT.

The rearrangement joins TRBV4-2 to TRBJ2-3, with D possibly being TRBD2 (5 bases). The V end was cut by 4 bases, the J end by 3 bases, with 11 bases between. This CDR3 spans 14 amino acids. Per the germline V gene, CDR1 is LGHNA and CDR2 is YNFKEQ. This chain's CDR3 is CASSPRAETDTQYF. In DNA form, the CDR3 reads TGTGCCAGCAGCCCACGAGCGGAGACAGATACGCAGTATTTT.

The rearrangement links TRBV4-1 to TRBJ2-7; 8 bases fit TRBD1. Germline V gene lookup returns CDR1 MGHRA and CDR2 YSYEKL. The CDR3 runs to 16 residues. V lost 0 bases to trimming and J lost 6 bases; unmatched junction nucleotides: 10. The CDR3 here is CASSQDPRTGHREQYF. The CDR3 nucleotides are TGCGCCAGCAGCCAAGATCCCCGGACAGGGCACCGCGAGCAGTACTTC.

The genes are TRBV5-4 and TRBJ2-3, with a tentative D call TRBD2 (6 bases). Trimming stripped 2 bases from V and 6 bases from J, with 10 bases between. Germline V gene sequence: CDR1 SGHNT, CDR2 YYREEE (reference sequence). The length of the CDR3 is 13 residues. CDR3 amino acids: CASSFGRGDTQYF. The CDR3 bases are TGTGCCAGCAGCTTTGGACGGGGGGATACGCAGTATTTT.

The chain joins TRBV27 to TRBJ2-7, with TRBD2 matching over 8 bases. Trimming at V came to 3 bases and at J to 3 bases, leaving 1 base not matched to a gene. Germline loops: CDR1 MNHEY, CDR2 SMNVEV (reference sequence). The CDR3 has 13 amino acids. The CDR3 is CASSFSGDYEQYF. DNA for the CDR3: TGTGCCAGCAGTTTTAGCGGGGACTACGAGCAGTACTTC.

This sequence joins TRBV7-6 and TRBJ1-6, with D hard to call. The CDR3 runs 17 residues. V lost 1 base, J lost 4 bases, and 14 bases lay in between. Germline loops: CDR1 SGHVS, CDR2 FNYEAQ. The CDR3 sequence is CASSLEVSGMYNSPLHF. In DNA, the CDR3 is TGTGCCAGCAGCTTAGAGGTGTCAGGAATGTATAATTCACCCCTCCACTTT. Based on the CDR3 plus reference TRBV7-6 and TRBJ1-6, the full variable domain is GAGVSQSPRYKVTKRGQDVALRCDPISGHVSLYWYRQALGQGPEFLTYFNYEAQQDKSGLPNDRFSAERPEGSISTLTIQRTEQRDSAMYRCASSLEVSGMYNSPLHFGNGTRLTVT.

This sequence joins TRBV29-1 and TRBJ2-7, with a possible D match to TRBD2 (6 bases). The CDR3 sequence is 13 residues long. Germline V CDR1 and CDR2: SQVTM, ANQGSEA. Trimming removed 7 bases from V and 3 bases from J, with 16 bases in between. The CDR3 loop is CSARLAGSYEQYF. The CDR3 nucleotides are TGCAGCGCCCGTCTTGCGGGAAGCTACGAGCAGTACTTC.

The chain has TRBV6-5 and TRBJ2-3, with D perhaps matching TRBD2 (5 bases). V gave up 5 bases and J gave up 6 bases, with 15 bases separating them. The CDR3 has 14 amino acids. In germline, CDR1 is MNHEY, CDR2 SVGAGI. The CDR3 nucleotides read TGTGCCAGCAGTGAAAGCGTAGCGACTGATACGCAGTATTTT. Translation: CASSESVATDTQYF.

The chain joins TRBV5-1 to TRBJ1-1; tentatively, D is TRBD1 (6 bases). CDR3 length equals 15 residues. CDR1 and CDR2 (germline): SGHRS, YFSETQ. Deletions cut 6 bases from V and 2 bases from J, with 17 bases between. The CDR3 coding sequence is TGCGCCAGCACTCAATCGACAGGTGGAAACACTGAAGCTTTCTTT. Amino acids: CASTQSTGGNTEAFF.

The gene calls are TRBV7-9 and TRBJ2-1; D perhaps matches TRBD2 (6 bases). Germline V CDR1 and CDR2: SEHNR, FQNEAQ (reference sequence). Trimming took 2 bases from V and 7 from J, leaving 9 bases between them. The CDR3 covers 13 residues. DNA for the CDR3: TGTGCCAGCAGCTTACGGCGGGGAAATGAGCAGTTCTTC. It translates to CASSLRRGNEQFF.

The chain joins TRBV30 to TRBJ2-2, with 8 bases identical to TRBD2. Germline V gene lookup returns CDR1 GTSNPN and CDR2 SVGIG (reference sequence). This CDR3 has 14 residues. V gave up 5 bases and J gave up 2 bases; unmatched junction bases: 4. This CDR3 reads CAWDVAGNTGELFF. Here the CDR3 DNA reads TGTGCCTGGGATGTAGCGGGAAACACCGGGGAGCTGTTTTTT.

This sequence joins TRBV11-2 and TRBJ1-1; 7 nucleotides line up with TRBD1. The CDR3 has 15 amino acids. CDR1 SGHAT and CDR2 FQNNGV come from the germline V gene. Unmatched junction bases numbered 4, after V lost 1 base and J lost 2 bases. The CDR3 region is CASSLVSGGNTEAFF. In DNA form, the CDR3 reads TGTGCCAGCAGCTTAGTATCAGGGGGTAACACTGAAGCTTTCTTT.

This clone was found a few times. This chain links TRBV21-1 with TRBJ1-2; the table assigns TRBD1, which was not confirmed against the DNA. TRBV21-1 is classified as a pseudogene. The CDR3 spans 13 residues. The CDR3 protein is CASSIQGSYGYTF. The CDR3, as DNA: TGTGCCAGCAGCATACAGGGTAGCTATGGCTACACCTTC.

The CDR3 is CASSIAHQPQHF. CDR3 in DNA: TGTGCCAGTAGTATAGCTCATCAGCCCCAGCATTTT. The chain recombines TRBV19 with TRBJ1-5; no firm D call. The ends were cut back, 1 base at V and 5 bases at J, with 3 bases in the middle. The CDR3 covers 12 residues. The germline V gene encodes CDR1 LNHDA and CDR2 SQIVND (reference sequence). Variable domain in full (rest from reference TRBV19 and TRBJ1-5): DGGITQSPKYLFRKEGQNVTLSCEQNLNHDAMYWYRQDPGQGLRLIYYSQIVNDFQKGDIAEGYSVSREKKESFPLTVTSAQKNPTAFYLCASSIAHQPQHFGDGTRLSIL.

CDR3 amino acids: CASSHQTGLARNEQFF. For the CDR3, the DNA is TGCGCCAGCAGCCACCAGACGGGACTAGCGCGGAATGAGCAGTTCTTC. The chain couples TRBV4-1 to TRBJ2-1; the match to TRBD2 covers 10 bases. Trimming took 3 bases from V and 7 from J; bases not matched to a gene: 9. The germline CDR1 and CDR2 sequences are MGHRA and YSYEKL. This CDR3 is 16 amino acids long.

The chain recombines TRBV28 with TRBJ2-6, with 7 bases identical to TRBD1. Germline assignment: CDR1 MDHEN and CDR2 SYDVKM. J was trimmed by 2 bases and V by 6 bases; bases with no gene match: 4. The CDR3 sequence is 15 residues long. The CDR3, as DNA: TGTGCCAGCAGCTCTACAGGGGCTGGGGCCAACGTCCTGACTTTC. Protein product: CASSSTGAGANVLTF.

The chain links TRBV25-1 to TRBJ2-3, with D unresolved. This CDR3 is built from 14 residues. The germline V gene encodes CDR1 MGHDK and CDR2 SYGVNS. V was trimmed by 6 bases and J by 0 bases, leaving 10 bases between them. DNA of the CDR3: TGTGCCAGCAGCACCTCTACTAGCACAGATACGCAGTATTTT. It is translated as CASSTSTSTDTQYF.

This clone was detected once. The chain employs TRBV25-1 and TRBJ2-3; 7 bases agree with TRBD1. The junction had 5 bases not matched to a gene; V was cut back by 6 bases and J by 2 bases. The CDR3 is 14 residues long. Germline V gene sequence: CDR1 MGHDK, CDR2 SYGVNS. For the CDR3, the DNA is TGTGCCAGCAGGCGGACAGGACCCACAGATACGCAGTATTTT. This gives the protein CASRRTGPTDTQYF.

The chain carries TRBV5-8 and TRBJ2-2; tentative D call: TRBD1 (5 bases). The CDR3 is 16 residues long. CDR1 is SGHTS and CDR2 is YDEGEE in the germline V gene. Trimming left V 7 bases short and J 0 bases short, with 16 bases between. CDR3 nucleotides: TGTGCCAGCGAGGTAGCATGGGGCCCGAACACCGGGGAGCTGTTTTTT. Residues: CASEVAWGPNTGELFF.

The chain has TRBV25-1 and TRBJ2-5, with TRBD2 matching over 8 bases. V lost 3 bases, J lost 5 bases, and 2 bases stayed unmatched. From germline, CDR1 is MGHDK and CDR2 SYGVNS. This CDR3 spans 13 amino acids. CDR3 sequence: CASSDSGVETQYF. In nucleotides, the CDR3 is TGTGCCAGCAGTGATAGCGGGGTGGAGACCCAGTACTTC.